The clone carrying this T cell receptor (beta chain) was observed a few times. This sample was taken from a study of blood T cells in healthy people across ages. The use of a sample-barcoded 5' primer and a J-beta primer mix characterized a second PCR of roughly 7 to 11 cycles. TCRdb reprocessed the 5' RACE reads with MiXCR, giving one entry per CDR3 protein. The table lists roughly 800,000 distinct CDR3 sequences, about 36% of them singletons, with over 10% in the top ten. V lost 0 bases, J lost 4 bases, and 3 bases stayed unmatched. CDR3 length: 16 residues. CDR1 is SGDLS, CDR2 YYNGEE, per germline.

The chain combines TRBV9 with TRBJ2-3; 12 positions agree with TRBD2. The sequence derives from a man between 18 and 29 years old in good health. The specimen was blood. The CDR3 loop reads CASSVVLAGGPDTQYF. The CDR3 DNA reads as TGTGCCAGCAGCGTAGTCCTAGCGGGGGGGCCAGATACGCAGTATTTT.